This TCR beta chain stems from a study of blood T cells in healthy people across ages. Alongside a J-beta primer mix, a sample-barcoded 5' primer served in a second PCR lasting roughly 6 to 11 cycles. No fewer than 3 million CDR3-containing paired-end reads came from each sample. TCRdb recomputed calls from the 5' RACE reads with MiXCR, one row per CDR3 protein. The sample lists around 1,900,000 distinct CDR3 sequences; roughly two fifths were seen once. This CDR3 spans 11 amino acids. Germline V gives CDR1 SQVTM, CDR2 ANQGSEA. V was clipped by 4 bases and J by 3 bases, with 7 bases between them. Turning to this clonotype: What it binds is unknown.

Study findings and constraints: Changes in expanded clonotypes were possibly confounded, as the CMV status of donors was unknown. Among T cells, TCR beta diversity per million cells dropped roughly linearly as age rose.

The authors isolated at least 6 million PBMCs per sample. The sample taken for sequencing was blood. The chain uses TRBV29-1 and TRBJ2-7; D not resolved. This receptor was identified in a human donor in good health. In DNA form, the CDR3 reads TGCAGCGTTGTTCTGAACTACGAGCAGTACTTC. This translates into CSVVLNYEQYF.